The rows below give T cell receptor beta chains drawn from one sample of a study of blood T cell repertoires in COVID-19. Sequencing was performed with immunoSEQ multiplex PCR; in TCRdb, only in-frame clones are kept and a portion is missing. The table has 150,000 to 200,000 clones, more than 70% seen once. The source material was peripheral blood. Receptors originate from a human donor in a cohort sampled during active COVID-19. CDR3s include the opening cysteine and the closing phenylalanine or tryptophan. D genes are given only for firm matches. The listing skips clone size in some rows; elsewhere it reads once, few, many or a size class.

TRBJ1-5 NA TRBV27 TRBD1 CASSLSTGYQADRGPRNQPQHF TGTGCCAGCAGTTTATCGACAGGGTACCAGGCCGACCGGGGCCCAAGAAATCAGCCCCAGCATTTT
TRBJ1-6 NA TRBV30 NA CAWMADYNSPLHF TGTGCCTGGATGGCGGACTATAATTCACCCCTCCACTTT
TRBJ1-1 NA TRBV7-9 NA CASSLGYEAFF TGTGCCAGCAGCTTAGGCTACGAAGCTTTCTTT
TRBJ1-6 NA TRBV2 NA CASSVQGPGAPLHF TGTGCCAGCAGTGTTCAGGGCCCTGGGGCACCCCTCCACTTT
TRBJ2-3 many TRBV5-5 NA CASSPGPLTDTQYF TGTGCCAGCAGCCCAGGGCCGCTCACAGATACGCAGTATTTT
TRBJ2-2 few TRBV30 TRBD1 CAWSNGQVMVTGELFF TGTGCCTGGAGTAATGGACAGGTTATGGTCACCGGGGAGCTGTTTTTT
TRBJ1-2 NA TRBV29-1 NA CSVAQGYGYTF TGCAGCGTGGCCCAGGGATATGGCTACACCTTC
TRBJ2-7 NA TRBV11-2 TRBD2 CASSLDPPTSGMHSYEQYF TGTGCCAGCAGCTTAGATCCGCCCACGAGCGGGATGCATTCCTACGAGCAGTACTTC
TRBJ2-4 NA TRBV28 NA CASSPGGSAKNIQYF TGTGCCAGCAGCCCCGGAGGGAGTGCCAAAAACATTCAGTACTTC
TRBJ2-7 NA TRBV2 NA CASSEARGEPEQYF TGTGCCAGCAGTGAAGCGCGGGGAGAGCCCGAGCAGTACTTC
TRBJ1-5 NA TRBV6-5 NA CASSKDSINQPQHF TGTGCCAGCAGTAAGGACAGTATCAATCAGCCCCAGCATTTT
TRBJ1-5 NA TRBV28 TRBD1 CASSPQGASNQPQHF TGTGCCAGCAGTCCCCAGGGGGCGAGCAATCAGCCCCAGCATTTT
TRBJ1-2 NA TRBV5-6 NA CASSLGIQADYGYTF TGTGCCAGCAGCTTGGGCATACAGGCCGACTATGGCTACACCTTC
TRBJ2-1 NA TRBV24-1 NA CATSVGIANAIYGYNEQFF TGTGCCACCAGTGTCGGTATAGCAAACGCAATATACGGCTACAATGAGCAGTTCTTC
TRBJ2-3 NA TRBV27 NA CASSLSFQTVDTQYF TGTGCCAGCAGTTTATCGTTTCAAACGGTAGATACGCAGTATTTT
TRBJ2-7 once TRBV3-1/TRBV3-2 NA CASSQRRDTVYEQYF TGTGCCAGCAGCCAACGCCGGGACACTGTATACGAGCAGTACTTC
TRBJ1-2 NA TRBV21-1 NA CASSKGRGNYGYTF TGTGCCAGCAGCAAAGGGAGGGGTAACTATGGCTACACCTTC
TRBJ1-5 NA TRBV6-5 NA CASNLAGGFNQPQHF TGTGCCAGCAACCTCGCGGGGGGGTTTAATCAGCCCCAGCATTTT
TRBJ1-4 NA TRBV5-6 NA CASSTGRGRGNEKLFF TGTGCCAGCAGCACGGGCAGGGGAAGAGGGAATGAAAAACTGTTTTTT
TRBJ2-7 NA TRBV10-2 TRBD1 CASNSDRGPYEQYF TGCGCCAGCAACTCGGACAGGGGACCCTACGAGCAGTACTTC
TRBJ1-4 NA TRBV7-6 TRBD1 CANWGGQGVF TGTGCCAACTGGGGGGGACAGGGGGTTTTT
TRBJ2-1 NA TRBV2 NA CASSGEKGNEQFF TGTGCCAGCAGTGGGGAGAAAGGCAATGAGCAGTTCTTC
TRBJ1-6 NA TRBV3-1/TRBV3-2 NA CASSQAGWGSPLHF TGTGCCAGCAGCCAAGCAGGGTGGGGTTCACCCCTCCACTTT
TRBJ2-7 once TRBV6-2/TRBV6-3 NA CASSSRSHEQYF TGTGCCAGCAGTTCCAGGTCCCACGAGCAGTACTTC
TRBJ2-7 NA TRBV7-2 TRBD1 CASSRDSTSYEQYF TGTGCCAGCAGCCGGGACAGTACGAGCTACGAGCAGTACTTC
TRBJ2-1 NA TRBV1 NA CTSSQGPNAGGPYNEQFF TGCACCAGCAGCCAAGGTCCGAACGCGGGAGGGCCCTACAATGAGCAGTTCTTC
TRBJ2-1 NA TRBV5-6 NA CASSFRGAGYNEQFF TGTGCCAGCAGCTTCCGGGGCGCGGGGTACAATGAGCAGTTCTTC
TRBJ1-2 NA TRBV25-1 TRBD1 CASSQTGEYGYTF TGTGCCAGCAGTCAGACAGGGGAATATGGCTACACCTTC
TRBJ1-2 NA TRBV5-8 NA CASSLERTVYGYTF TGTGCCAGCAGCTTGGAACGGACAGTGTATGGCTACACCTTC
TRBJ2-7 NA TRBV14 NA CASSLFPGEQYF TGTGCCAGCAGCCTCTTCCCCGGGGAGCAGTACTTC
TRBJ1-1 NA TRBV5-4 NA CASSLTSTAGAFF TGTGCCAGCAGCTTGACATCGACCGCAGGAGCTTTCTTT
TRBJ2-7 few TRBV20-1 TRBD2 CSASPRGTSGRYEQYF TGCAGTGCTAGTCCCCGTGGGACTAGCGGGCGGTACGAGCAGTACTTC
TRBJ1-2 NA TRBV6-5 NA CASNSRGGGTYGYTF TGTGCCAGCAACTCACGGGGGGGCGGTACCTATGGCTACACCTTC
TRBJ2-5 NA TRBV27 TRBD2 CASSYSGRAGTQYF TGTGCCAGCAGTTATAGCGGGAGGGCCGGGACCCAGTACTTC
TRBJ2-3 NA TRBV11-2 NA CASSLPITDTQYF TGTGCCAGCAGCTTACCTATCACAGATACGCAGTATTTT
TRBJ2-7 NA TRBV18 NA CASSPPRGSYEQYF TGTGCCAGCTCACCACCTAGAGGCTCCTACGAGCAGTACTTC
TRBJ1-1 NA TRBV18 NA CASSPQAGEMNTEAFF TGTGCCAGCTCACCACAGGCAGGGGAGATGAACACTGAAGCTTTCTTT
TRBJ2-4 NA TRBV10-1 TRBD2 CASSDSGTSGSLAKNIQYF TGCGCCAGCAGTGACTCCGGGACTAGCGGCTCGCTAGCCAAAAACATTCAGTACTTC
TRBJ2-7 NA TRBV5-6 TRBD1 CASSKYGQGGEQYF TGTGCCAGCAGCAAATACGGACAGGGGGGCGAGCAGTACTTC
TRBJ2-5 NA TRBV5-1 NA CASSLSGAGVIETQYF TGCGCCAGCAGCTTGTCAGGGGCGGGAGTCATTGAGACCCAGTACTTC
TRBJ2-1 once TRBV7-2 TRBD2 CASRRLAELSYNEQFF TGTGCCAGCAGGCGACTAGCGGAACTCTCCTACAATGAGCAGTTCTTC
TRBJ2-7 NA TRBV28 TRBD2 CASSLSGGRGLAEQYF TGTGCCAGCAGTTTAAGCGGCGGGAGGGGCCTCGCCGAGCAGTACTTC